This entry concerns a single TCR beta chain. Libraries were prepared by immunoSEQ multiplex PCR; TCRdb keeps only in-frame clonotypes and omits some of them. The data contain 6,000 to 9,500 clones, about four fifths of them seen just once; the ten biggest clones take up approximately 15%. In germline, CDR1 is LNHDA, CDR2 SQIVND (reference sequence). CDR3 size: 13 residues. J lost 5 bases, V lost 10 bases, and 9 bases had no gene match. The data derive from a study of T cells after posttransplantation cyclophosphamide. Cyclophosphamide on days +3 and +4 followed busulfan-fludarabine conditioning and a marrow graft.

The chain couples TRBV19 to TRBJ2-5; TRBD2 aligns across 8 bases. This receptor was obtained from a female patient between 40 and 55 years old who received an allogeneic stem cell transplant from a related donor, was CMV-positive, and had no GVHD. Some T cells may arise from the graft donor. This material consisted of CD4+ T cells sorted from blood, taken about 1,000 days after allogeneic stem cell transplant with posttransplant cyclophosphamide. The CDR3, as DNA: TGTGCCACAAACGCGGGGGGTCGGGAGACCCAGTACTTC. Protein product: CATNAGGRETQYF.